This TCR beta chain was obtained from a study of blood T cell repertoires in COVID-19. The overall study: T cells, B-cell-depleted T cells, or PBMCs supplied cDNA or gDNA.

Individuals aged roughly 18 to 95 years were recruited from about two dozen US areas. In the original workflow: Reference gene primer amplification gave nucleated cell count estimates. The table came from immunoSEQ multiplex PCR; TCRdb's copy has only in-frame clones and leaves some out. The D gene and trimming were derived from the DNA, and the V and J assignments and clone size from that table. The data contain over 130,000 clones, roughly four fifths of them singletons. The CDR3 length is 17 residues. J gave up 5 bases and V 4 bases, and 15 bases lay outside the gene matches. Germline V gene data show CDR1 as LNHDA and CDR2 as SQIVND (reference sequence).

The clonotype originates from a woman aged 18-29 years who had been exposed to COVID-19. The chain combines TRBV19 with TRBJ2-7; 9 bases are shared with TRBD1. Sequencing used PBMCs or T cells enriched from blood (not recorded which). The CDR3 bases are TGTGCCAGTAGTAGGGGGCCCCCGGGACAGGGTACCCACGAGCAGTACTTC. The encoded protein is CASSRGPPGQGTHEQYF.